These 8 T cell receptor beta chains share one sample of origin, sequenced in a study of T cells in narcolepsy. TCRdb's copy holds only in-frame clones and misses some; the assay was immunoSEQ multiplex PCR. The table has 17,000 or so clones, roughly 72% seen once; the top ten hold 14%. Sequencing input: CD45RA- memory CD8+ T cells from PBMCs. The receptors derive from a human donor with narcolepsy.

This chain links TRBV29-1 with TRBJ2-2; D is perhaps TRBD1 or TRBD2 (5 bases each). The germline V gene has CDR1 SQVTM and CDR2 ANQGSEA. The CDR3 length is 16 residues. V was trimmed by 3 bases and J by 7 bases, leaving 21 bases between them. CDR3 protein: CSVEKEAGSEDGELFF. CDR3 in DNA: TGCAGCGTTGAGAAGGAGGCAGGGTCCGAGGACGGGGAGCTGTTTTTT.

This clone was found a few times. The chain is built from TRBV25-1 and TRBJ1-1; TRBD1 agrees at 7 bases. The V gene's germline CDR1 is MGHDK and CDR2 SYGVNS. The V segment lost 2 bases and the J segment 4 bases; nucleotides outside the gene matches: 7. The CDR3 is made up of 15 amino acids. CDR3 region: CASSEVDRESTEAFF. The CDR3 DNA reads TGTGCCAGCAGTGAAGTTGACAGGGAGAGCACTGAAGCTTTCTTT. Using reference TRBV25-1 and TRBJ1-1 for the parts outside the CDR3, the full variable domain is EADIYQTPRYLVIGTGKKITLECSQTMGHDKMYWYQQDPGMELHLIHYSYGVNSTEKGDLSSESTVSRIRTEHFPLTLESARPSHTSQYLCASSEVDRESTEAFFGQGTRLTVV.

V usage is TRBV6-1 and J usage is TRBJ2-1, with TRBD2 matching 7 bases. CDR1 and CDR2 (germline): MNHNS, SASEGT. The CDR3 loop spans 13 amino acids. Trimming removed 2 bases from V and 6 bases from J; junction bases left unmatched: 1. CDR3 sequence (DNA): TGTGCCAGCAGTGAATGGGGGGGCAATGAGCAGTTCTTC. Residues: CASSEWGGNEQFF.

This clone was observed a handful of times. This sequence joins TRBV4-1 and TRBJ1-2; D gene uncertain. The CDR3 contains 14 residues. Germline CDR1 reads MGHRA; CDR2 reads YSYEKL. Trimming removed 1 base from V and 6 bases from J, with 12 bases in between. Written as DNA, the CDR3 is TGCGCCAGCAGCCAAGCTCTGTACCTGAATGGCTACACCTTC. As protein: CASSQALYLNGYTF.

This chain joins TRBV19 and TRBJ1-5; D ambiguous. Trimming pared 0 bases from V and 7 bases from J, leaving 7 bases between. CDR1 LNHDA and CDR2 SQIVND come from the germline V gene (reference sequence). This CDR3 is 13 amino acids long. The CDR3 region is CASSIEDYQPQHF. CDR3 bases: TGTGCCAGTAGTATAGAGGATTACCAGCCCCAGCATTTT.

For the CDR3, the DNA is TGTGCCAGCAGTGAATTGTCAGGGAACACTGAAGCTTTCTTT. It codes for CASSELSGNTEAFF. The chain has TRBV25-1 and TRBJ1-1; D gene unclear. Trimming took off 1 base at V and 1 base at J, with 7 bases between the two ends. This CDR3 spans 14 amino acids. From germline, CDR1 is MGHDK and CDR2 SYGVNS.

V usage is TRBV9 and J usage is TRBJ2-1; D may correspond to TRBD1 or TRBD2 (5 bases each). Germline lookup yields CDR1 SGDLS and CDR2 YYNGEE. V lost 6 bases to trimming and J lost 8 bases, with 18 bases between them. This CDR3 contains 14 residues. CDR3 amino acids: CASTPGDPSDEQFF. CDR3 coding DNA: TGTGCCAGCACCCCCGGGGACCCGTCGGATGAGCAGTTCTTC.

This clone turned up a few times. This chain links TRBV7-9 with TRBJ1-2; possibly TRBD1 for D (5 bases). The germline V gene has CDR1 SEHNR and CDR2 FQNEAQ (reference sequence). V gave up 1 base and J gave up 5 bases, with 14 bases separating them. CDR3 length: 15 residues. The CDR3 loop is CASSLGAGRSYGYTF. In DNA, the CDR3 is TGTGCCAGCAGCTTAGGGGCAGGGCGTTCGTATGGCTACACCTTC.